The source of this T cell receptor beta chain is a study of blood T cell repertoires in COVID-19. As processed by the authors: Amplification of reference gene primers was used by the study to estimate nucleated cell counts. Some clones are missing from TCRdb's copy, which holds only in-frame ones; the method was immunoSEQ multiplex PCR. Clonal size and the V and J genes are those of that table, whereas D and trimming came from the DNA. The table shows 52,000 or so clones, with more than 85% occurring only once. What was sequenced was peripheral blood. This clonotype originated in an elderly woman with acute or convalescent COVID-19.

The CDR3 spells CASSPAVLAGTTGGDTQYF. In DNA form, the CDR3 reads TGCGCCAGCAGCCCTGCTGTCCTAGCGGGCACCACCGGAGGGGATACGCAGTATTTT. This chain connects TRBV5-1 to TRBJ2-3; TRBD2 aligns across 8 bases. The CDR3 consists of 19 residues. Germline CDR1 reads SGHRS; CDR2 reads YFSETQ. Losses at the gene ends were 4 bases for V and 6 bases for J; bases not matched to a gene: 22. The entire variable domain, with the rest obtained from reference TRBV5-1 and TRBJ2-3, is as follows: KAGVTQTPRYLIKTRGQQVTLSCSPISGHRSVSWYQQTPGQGLQFLFEYFSETQRNKGNFPGRFSGRQFSNSRSEMNVSTLELGDSALYLCASSPAVLAGTTGGDTQYFGPGTRLTVL.